The clone carrying this T cell receptor beta chain was picked up a small number of times. Its antigen is unidentified. The sample belongs to a study of T cell repertoires in cytomegalovirus infection. On the study more broadly: Shared public TCR beta signatures pointed to both CMV infection and a matching HLA type.

TCRdb processed the reads anew with MiXCR; each CDR3 protein has one entry. The sample consists of some 940,000 distinct CDR3 sequences, approximately 31% of them appearing once. CDR3 length: 16 residues. The germline gives CDR1 MNHEY, CDR2 SMNVEV (reference sequence). Trimming left V 5 bases short and J 0 bases short, with 14 bases between. This specimen was cultured CD8+ T cells from PBMCs, taken from culture after CMV antigen stimulation. The receptor's source is a human donor in good health (CMV status not recorded). Some clones in this sample may be carry-over from other donors' samples. The rearrangement links TRBV27 to TRBJ2-1, with D possibly matching TRBD2 (6 bases). The CDR3 protein is CASSRPGVRSYNEQFF. The CDR3 DNA reads as TGTGCCAGCAGTCGACCGGGGGTCCGCTCCTACAATGAGCAGTTCTTC.